This passage covers 22 T cell receptor beta chains from one sample sequenced in a study of regulatory T cells in long-lasting Graves disease (dated by TCRdb to the early 2020s). What the time point label conveys for this sample: newly diagnosed GD, antithyroid drugs for less than 3 months. For both TCR sequencing and RNA sequencing, RNA was extracted from PBMCs in TRIzol. Libraries came from multiplex PCR. The sample was run on an Illumina HiSeq 4000. To build TCR beta libraries, CDR3 regions were amplified by Arm-PCR using iRepertoire HTBI primers. Using fastp trimming at Q25 and MiXCR clonotype assembly, TCRdb reanalyzed the public sequencing data and kept in-frame beta chains. When rows share a CDR3 protein, they turn into one entry using the most common DNA and genes. The sample table holds hundreds of thousands of distinct CDR3 sequences, of which approximately 15% were seen once. The top ten clones comprise more than 15% of the sample.

These same data were also listed under a study on T cells in Graves' hyperthyroidism and ophthalmopathy.

Sequenced here: peripheral blood mononuclear cells (PBMCs), sampled at new diagnosis, from a patient treated with antithyroid drugs. These receptors were obtained from a woman younger than 45 with Graves disease. Donor details come from another sample of the same person, matched by shared clones.

This rearrangement joins TRBV19 to TRBJ1-5, with D tentatively TRBD1 (5 bases). CDR3 size: 16 residues. Trimming removed 5 bases at V and 7 bases at J, with 21 bases between. The germline V gene has CDR1 LNHDA and CDR2 SQIVND (reference sequence). CDR3 sequence (DNA): TGTGCCAGTAGTCTGCTCGCTCCCACGGGGGAACAGCCCCAGCATTTT. Translation: CASSLLAPTGEQPQHF.

This clonotype was counted only a few times. The chain uses TRBV27 and TRBJ2-7, with 12 bases identical to TRBD2. V was clipped by 5 bases and J by 1 base; unmatched bases: 6. This CDR3 region has 16 residues. Looked up from germline, CDR1 is MNHEY and CDR2 is SMNVEV (reference sequence). The CDR3 sequence: CASSKETSGGSYEQYF. The DNA of the CDR3 is TGTGCCAGCAGTAAAGAGACTAGCGGGGGATCCTACGAGCAGTACTTC.

As concerns this clonotype: At one end the junction does not follow the germline gene, possibly because of a read error. This chain links TRBV7-2 with TRBJ2-1; 7 bases line up with TRBD1. Germline V gives CDR1 SGHTA, CDR2 FQGNSA. This CDR3 region has 15 residues. In nucleotides, the CDR3 is TGTGCCAGCAGGATCGAGGGGGCGAGGCGGAATGAGCAGCTCTTC. Its protein is CASRIEGARRNEQLF. The complete variable domain, with remaining parts taken from reference TRBV7-2 and TRBJ2-1, reads GAGVSQSPSNKVTEKGKDVELRCDPISGHTALYWYRQSLGQGLEFLIYFQGNSAPDKSGLPSDRFSAERTGGSVSTLTIQRTQQEDSAVYLCASRIEGARRNEQLFGPGTRLTVL.

In this sample, this clonotype turned up many times. The CDR3 does not end in the conserved phenylalanine or tryptophan, so this is likely a read error. Because the CDR3's place on the DNA is in doubt, the DNA is left out and the CDR3 is given as listed by TCRdb. The chain has TRBV28 and TRBJ2-1; the listed D gene, TRBD2, was not tested against the DNA. The germline V gene encodes CDR1 MDHEN and CDR2 SYDVKM. Including both end residues, the CDR3 is 13 amino acids long. CDR3 sequence reads: CASAYRGAPLPHL.

Concerning this clonotype itself: The DNA is left out, because the CDR3 cannot be placed on it with certainty; the CDR3 is given as TCRdb lists it. This chain joins TRBV28 and TRBJ1-5; the table's D call, TRBD1, has no DNA check behind it. Inclusive of both ends, the CDR3 amounts to 19 amino acids. The germline CDR1 and CDR2 sequences are MDHEN and SYDVKM. CDR3: CASSRVGEQYFGPGQPQHF.

In its sample, this clonotype was seen many times. V gene TRBV2 combines with J gene TRBJ1-2, with unresolved D. Per germline, CDR1 SNHLY and CDR2 FYNNEI. The V end lost 2 bases, the J end lost 7 bases, and 11 bases lay between the germline ends. There are 13 residues in the CDR3. CDR3 sequence (DNA): TGTGCCAGCAGTGAATCCGGGTTCAGTGGCTACACCTTC. This encodes CASSESGFSGYTF.

V usage is TRBV19 and J usage is TRBJ2-1; D uncertain. Trimming stripped 3 bases from V and 9 bases from J, with 9 bases between. Looked up from germline, CDR1 is LNHDA and CDR2 is SQIVND (reference sequence). The CDR3 totals 12 residues. The CDR3 coding sequence is TGTGCCAGTAGTATTGGCTGGAGTGAGCAGTTCTTC. This sequence encodes CASSIGWSEQFF.

Note on this clonotype: This likely came from a read error, as a far larger clone is one base away. The genes are TRBV6-1 and TRBJ1-5; TRBD1 aligns across 7 bases. The CDR3 sequence is 16 residues long. Germline CDR1 and CDR2: MNHNS and SASEGT. Trimming cost V 3 bases and J 1 base; bases outside gene matches: 6. The CDR3 nucleotides read TGTGCCAGCAGTGACCCCGGGACAGAGAGCAATCAGCCCCAGCATTTT. Protein product: CASSDPGTESNQPQHF.

This clonotype was counted at least ten times. The chain joins TRBV12-3 or TRBV12-4 to TRBJ1-4; D remains ambiguous. CDR3 length: 12 amino acids. V lost 7 bases and J 1 base, leaving 4 bases between the germline ends. The chain's CDR3 is CASKITNEKLFF. Written as DNA, the CDR3 is TGTGCCAGCAAAATAACTAATGAAAAACTGTTTTTT.

This clonotype came up a few times. The gene calls are TRBV19 and TRBJ2-1; a possible D gene is TRBD2 (5 bases). The CDR3 has 16 residues. V gave up 1 base and J gave up 8 bases, with 18 bases separating them. The germline V gene has CDR1 LNHDA and CDR2 SQIVND (reference sequence). The CDR3 DNA reads TGTGCCAGTAGTATAGGGTGGGGAGACCCTCGGCATGAGCAGTTCTTC. Encoded protein: CASSIGWGDPRHEQFF.

This clonotype was observed at least ten times. The rearrangement joins TRBV11-2 to TRBJ1-2, with D maybe TRBD1 (5 bases). This CDR3 has 15 amino acids. Trimming removed 3 bases from V and 8 bases from J, with 19 bases in between. Germline V gene lookup returns CDR1 SGHAT and CDR2 FQNNGV. As DNA, the CDR3 is TGTGCCAGCAGCTTCGTCGAGGTCAGGGCGGACGGCTACACCTTC. It specifies CASSFVEVRADGYTF.

This clonotype was seen at least ten times. The V call is TRBV20-1, the J call TRBJ1-1; D remains unclear. The CDR3 runs 15 residues. CDR1 is DFQATT and CDR2 is SNEGSKA in the germline V gene (reference sequence). V was trimmed by 2 bases and J by 1 base, leaving 14 bases between them. The CDR3, as DNA: TGCAGTGCTAGACCCGCCCGGGCGAAGAACACTGAAGCTTTCTTT. It codes for CSARPARAKNTEAFF.

This clonotype was detected many times. The chain carries TRBV6-1 and TRBJ2-3; D may be TRBD2 (5 bases). There are 15 residues in the CDR3. Germline V gives CDR1 MNHNS, CDR2 SASEGT. The germline V and J ends were trimmed by 4 bases and 2 bases, with 13 bases remaining between them. CDR3 sequence: CASSGWERSTDTQYF. In DNA form, the CDR3 reads TGTGCCAGCAGTGGGTGGGAGCGGTCCACAGATACGCAGTATTTT.

A word on this clonotype: It may be a read error: a sequence one base away is much more abundant. The CDR3 here is CANSYDSLNSPLHF. The CDR3 DNA reads as TGTGCCAACAGTTATGACAGTCTGAATTCACCCCTCCACTTT. This sequence joins TRBV2 and TRBJ1-6, with D maybe TRBD1 (5 bases). This CDR3 contains 14 residues. The germline V gene has CDR1 SNHLY and CDR2 FYNNEI.

This clonotype was seen a handful of times. V gene TRBV7-2 combines with J gene TRBJ1-2; D is uncertain. The CDR3 length is 16 residues. V was clipped by 3 bases and J by 5 bases, with 19 bases between them. CDR1 and CDR2 (germline): SGHTA, FQGNSA. CDR3 coding DNA: TGTGCCAGCAGCTTTATAAGCTCAGGCGGAGATTATGGCTACACCTTC. Translating gives CASSFISSGGDYGYTF.

This clonotype was recorded at least ten times. The CDR3 is CASSFSSHQPQHF. In DNA form, the CDR3 reads TGTGCCAGCAGCTTTAGCAGTCATCAGCCCCAGCATTTT. The rearrangement joins TRBV11-2 to TRBJ1-5; no reliable D call. The CDR3 covers 13 residues. Germline CDR1 is SGHAT and CDR2 is FQNNGV. The V gene lost 3 bases and the J gene lost 5 bases, with 8 bases spanning the gap.

The chain is built from TRBV20-1 and TRBJ1-6; D gene uncertain. There are 15 residues in the CDR3. The germline V and J ends were trimmed by 3 bases and 4 bases, with 13 bases remaining between them. Germline-derived CDR1 and CDR2 are DFQATT and SNEGSKA (reference sequence). The CDR3 here is CSARGGVGYNSPLHF. Written as DNA, the CDR3 is TGCAGTGCTAGGGGCGGAGTCGGATATAATTCACCCCTCCACTTT.

This chain joins TRBV7-2 and TRBJ2-7; D may be TRBD1 (6 bases). Looked up from germline, CDR1 is SGHTA and CDR2 is FQGNSA. This CDR3 is 14 amino acids long. Trimming removed 6 bases at V and 2 bases at J, with 14 bases between. The CDR3 DNA follows: TGTGCCAGCAGTACAACAGGGAAGGCCTACGAGCAGTACTTC. As protein: CASSTTGKAYEQYF.

This clonotype has ten or more counts. The chain employs TRBV7-9 and TRBJ2-2; the D gene is possibly TRBD1 (5 bases). The CDR3 extends over 16 amino acids. Trimming took off 5 bases at V and 6 bases at J, with 19 bases between the two ends. CDR1 is SEHNR and CDR2 is FQNEAQ in the germline V gene (reference sequence). The CDR3 DNA reads TGTGCCAGCAGCCTCTCGACAGTCCCTGAACCCGGGGAGCTGTTTTTT. It specifies CASSLSTVPEPGELFF.

As concerns this clonotype: This sequence may be a read error, since a much larger clone differs from it by one base. The chain combines TRBV3-1 with TRBJ2-7; TRBD2 agrees at 9 bases. The germline V gene encodes CDR1 LGHDT and CDR2 YNNKEL (reference sequence). The CDR3 length is 14 residues. The CDR3 DNA reads TGTGCCAGCAGCCGTATCGGGACTAGCTACAAGCAGTACTTC. Amino acids: CASSRIGTSYKQYF.

This clonotype was counted ten times or more. The chain uses TRBV3-1 and TRBJ2-7; TRBD2 might be the D (5 bases). V was pared by 2 bases and J by 6 bases, with 20 bases between. CDR3 length: 16 residues. CDR1 is LGHDT, CDR2 YNNKEL, per germline (reference sequence). CDR3 nucleotides: TGTGCCAGCAGCCAACCCCGAGGGCGCTCCGAGGCCGAGCAGTACTTC. Translating gives CASSQPRGRSEAEQYF.

V gene TRBV19 combines with J gene TRBJ1-5; perhaps TRBD1 as D (6 bases). V lost 4 bases and J 7 bases, leaving 23 bases between the germline ends. Germline V gene sequence: CDR1 LNHDA, CDR2 SQIVND (reference sequence). The CDR3 runs 17 residues. DNA for the CDR3: TGTGCCAGTAGTAGGGGGCGGGAAACATTTCCCACCCAGCCCCAGCATTTT. Amino acids: CASSRGRETFPTQPQHF. The variable domain in full, completed from reference TRBV19 and TRBJ1-5, reads DGGITQSPKYLFRKEGQNVTLSCEQNLNHDAMYWYRQDPGQGLRLIYYSQIVNDFQKGDIAEGYSVSREKKESFPLTVTSAQKNPTAFYLCASSRGRETFPTQPQHFGDGTRLSIL.